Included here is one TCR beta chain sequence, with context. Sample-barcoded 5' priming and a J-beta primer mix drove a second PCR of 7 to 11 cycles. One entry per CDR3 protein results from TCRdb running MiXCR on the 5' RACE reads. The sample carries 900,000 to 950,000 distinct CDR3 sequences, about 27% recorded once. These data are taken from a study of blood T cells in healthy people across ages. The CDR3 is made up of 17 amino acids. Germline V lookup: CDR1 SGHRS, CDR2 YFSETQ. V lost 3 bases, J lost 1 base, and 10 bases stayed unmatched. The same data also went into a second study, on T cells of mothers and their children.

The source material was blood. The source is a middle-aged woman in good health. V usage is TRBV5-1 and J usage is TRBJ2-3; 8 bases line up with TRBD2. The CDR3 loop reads CASSSGSQRGRTDTQYF. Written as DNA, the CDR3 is TGCGCCAGCAGCTCCGGGTCCCAGCGGGGGCGCACAGATACGCAGTATTTT. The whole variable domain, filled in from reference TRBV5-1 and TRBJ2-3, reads KAGVTQTPRYLIKTRGQQVTLSCSPISGHRSVSWYQQTPGQGLQFLFEYFSETQRNKGNFPGRFSGRQFSNSRSEMNVSTLELGDSALYLCASSSGSQRGRTDTQYFGPGTRLTVL.